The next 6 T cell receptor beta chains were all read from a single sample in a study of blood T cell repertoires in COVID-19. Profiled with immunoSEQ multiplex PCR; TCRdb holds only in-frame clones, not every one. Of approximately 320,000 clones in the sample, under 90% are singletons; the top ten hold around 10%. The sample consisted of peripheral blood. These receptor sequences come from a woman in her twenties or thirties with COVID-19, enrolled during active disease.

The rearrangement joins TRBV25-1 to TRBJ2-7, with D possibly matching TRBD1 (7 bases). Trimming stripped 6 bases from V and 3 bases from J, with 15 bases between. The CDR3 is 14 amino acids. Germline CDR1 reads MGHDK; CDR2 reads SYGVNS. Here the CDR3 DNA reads TGTGCCAGCAGGAAGGGGCAGGGGGGCTACGAGCAGTACTTC. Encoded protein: CASRKGQGGYEQYF.

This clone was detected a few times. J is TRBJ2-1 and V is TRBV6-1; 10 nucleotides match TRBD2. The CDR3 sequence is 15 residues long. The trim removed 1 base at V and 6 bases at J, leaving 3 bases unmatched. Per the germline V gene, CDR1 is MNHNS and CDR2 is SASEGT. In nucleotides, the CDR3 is TGTGCCAGCAGTGAAGGGACTAGCGGCCTCAATGAGCAGTTCTTC. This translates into CASSEGTSGLNEQFF.

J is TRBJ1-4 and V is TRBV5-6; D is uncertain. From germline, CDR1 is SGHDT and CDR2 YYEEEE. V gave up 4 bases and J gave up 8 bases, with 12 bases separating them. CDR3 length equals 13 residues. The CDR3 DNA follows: TGTGCCAGCAGCATGCCTCCTAGGGAAAAACTGTTTTTT. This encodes CASSMPPREKLFF.

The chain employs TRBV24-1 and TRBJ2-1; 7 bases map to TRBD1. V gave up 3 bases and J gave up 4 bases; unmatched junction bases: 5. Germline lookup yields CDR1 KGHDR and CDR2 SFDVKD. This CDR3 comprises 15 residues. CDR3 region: CATSDAGTAYNEQFF. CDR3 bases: TGTGCCACCAGTGATGCCGGGACAGCTTACAATGAGCAGTTCTTC.

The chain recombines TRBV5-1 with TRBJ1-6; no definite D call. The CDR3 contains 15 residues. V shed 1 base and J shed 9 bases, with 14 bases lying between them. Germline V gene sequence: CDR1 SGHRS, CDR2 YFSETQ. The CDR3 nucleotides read TGCGCCAGCAGCTTGAGTTTCCCGATCAGTTCACCCCTCCACTTT. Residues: CASSLSFPISSPLHF.

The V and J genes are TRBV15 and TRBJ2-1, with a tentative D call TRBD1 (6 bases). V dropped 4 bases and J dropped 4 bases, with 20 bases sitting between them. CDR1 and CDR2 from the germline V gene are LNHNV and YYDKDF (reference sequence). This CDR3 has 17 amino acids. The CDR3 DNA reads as TGTGCCACCAGCACAGAGGGACGAAGACAGGTTTACAATGAGCAGTTCTTC. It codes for CATSTEGRRQVYNEQFF.